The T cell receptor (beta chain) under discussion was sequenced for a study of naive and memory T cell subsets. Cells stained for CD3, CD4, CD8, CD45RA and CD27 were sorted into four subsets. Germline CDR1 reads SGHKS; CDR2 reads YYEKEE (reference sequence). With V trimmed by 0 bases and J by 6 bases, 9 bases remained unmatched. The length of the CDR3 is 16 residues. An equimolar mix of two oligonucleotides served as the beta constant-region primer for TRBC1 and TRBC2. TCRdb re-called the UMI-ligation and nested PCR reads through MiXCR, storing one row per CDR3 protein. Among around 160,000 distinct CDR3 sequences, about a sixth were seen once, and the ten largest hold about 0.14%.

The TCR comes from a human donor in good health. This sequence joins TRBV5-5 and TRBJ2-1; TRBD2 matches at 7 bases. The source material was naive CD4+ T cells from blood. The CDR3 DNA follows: TGTGCCAGCAGCTTGGCGGGCGGGAGTTTCTCCAATGAGCAGTTCTTC. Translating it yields CASSLAGGSFSNEQFF.